This TCR beta chain emerged from a study of CD8 T cells in ankylosing spondylitis. In making TCR beta libraries, quantitative 5'-RACE with molecular barcodes was used. TCRdb passed the 5' RACE reads through MiXCR, listing each CDR3 protein once. Among about 300,000 distinct CDR3 sequences, roughly 10% were seen once, and the ten largest hold roughly a tenth. The junction had 6 bases not matched to a gene; V was cut back by 4 bases and J by 5 bases. The CDR3 totals 16 residues. Germline CDR1 is SGHTA and CDR2 is FQGNSA. This clonotype was counted only a few times. Its matching antigen is unknown. The study, taken as a whole, reports: The authors reported significant enrichment of disease-linked clones in matched ankylosing spondylitis synovial fluid.

The chain joins TRBV7-2 to TRBJ2-5; TRBD2 matches 14 bases. The TCR sequence derives from a female donor with ankylosing spondylitis or in good health (not recorded which). Sequenced: blood, either unsorted or a sorted T cell fraction (not recorded which). The chain's CDR3 is CASSSRLAGGPETQYF. The CDR3 nucleotides read TGTGCCAGCAGCTCCAGACTAGCGGGAGGGCCGGAGACCCAGTACTTC.